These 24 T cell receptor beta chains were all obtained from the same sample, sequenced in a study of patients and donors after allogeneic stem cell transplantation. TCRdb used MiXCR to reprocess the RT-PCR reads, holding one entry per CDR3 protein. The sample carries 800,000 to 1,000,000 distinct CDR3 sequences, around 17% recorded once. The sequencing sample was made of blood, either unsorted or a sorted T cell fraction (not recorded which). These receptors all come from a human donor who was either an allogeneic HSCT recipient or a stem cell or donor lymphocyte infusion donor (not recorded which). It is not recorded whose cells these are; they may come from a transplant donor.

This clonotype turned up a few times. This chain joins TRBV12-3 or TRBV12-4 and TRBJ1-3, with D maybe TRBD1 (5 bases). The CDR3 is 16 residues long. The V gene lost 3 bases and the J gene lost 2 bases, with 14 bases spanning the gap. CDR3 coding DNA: TGTGCCAGCAGTTTTGCGGGACTCTACCCTGGAAACACCATATATTTT. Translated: CASSFAGLYPGNTIYF.

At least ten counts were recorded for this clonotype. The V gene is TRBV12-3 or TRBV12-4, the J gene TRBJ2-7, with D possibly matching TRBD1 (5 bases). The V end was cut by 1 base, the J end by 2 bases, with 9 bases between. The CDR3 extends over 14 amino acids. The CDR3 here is CASSLGQRAYEQYF. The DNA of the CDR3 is TGTGCCAGCAGTTTAGGACAGAGAGCCTACGAGCAGTACTTC.

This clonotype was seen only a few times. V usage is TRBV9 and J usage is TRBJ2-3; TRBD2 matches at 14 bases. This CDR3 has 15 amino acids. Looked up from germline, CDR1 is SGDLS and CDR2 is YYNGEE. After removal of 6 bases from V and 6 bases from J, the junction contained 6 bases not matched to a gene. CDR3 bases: TGTGCCAGCAAGAGTCGGACTAGCGGGAGGGATACGCAGTATTTT. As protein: CASKSRTSGRDTQYF.

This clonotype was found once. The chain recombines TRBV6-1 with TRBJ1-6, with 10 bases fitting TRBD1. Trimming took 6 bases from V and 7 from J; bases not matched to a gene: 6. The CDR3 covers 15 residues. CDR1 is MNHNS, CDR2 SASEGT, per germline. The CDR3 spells CASSRQGAKNSPLHF. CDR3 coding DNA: TGTGCCAGCAGCCGACAGGGGGCGAAGAATTCACCCCTCCACTTT.

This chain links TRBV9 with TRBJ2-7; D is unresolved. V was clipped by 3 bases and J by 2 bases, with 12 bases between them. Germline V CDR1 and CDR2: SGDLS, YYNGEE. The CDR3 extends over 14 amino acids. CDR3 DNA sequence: TGTGCCAGCAGCGCCCAAGTCGCGACCTACGAGCAGTACTTC. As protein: CASSAQVATYEQYF. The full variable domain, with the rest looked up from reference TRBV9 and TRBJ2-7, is DSGVTQTPKHLITATGQRVTLRCSPRSGDLSVYWYQQSLDQGLQFLIQYYNGEERAKGNILERFSAQQFPDLHSELNLSSLELGDSALYFCASSAQVATYEQYFGPGTRLTVT.

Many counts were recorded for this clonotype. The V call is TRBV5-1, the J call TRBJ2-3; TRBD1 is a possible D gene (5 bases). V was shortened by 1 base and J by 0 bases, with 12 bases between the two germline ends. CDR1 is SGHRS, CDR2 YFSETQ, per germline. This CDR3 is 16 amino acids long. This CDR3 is CASSLRDRTSTDTQYF. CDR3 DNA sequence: TGCGCCAGCAGCTTGAGAGACAGAACTAGCACAGATACGCAGTATTTT. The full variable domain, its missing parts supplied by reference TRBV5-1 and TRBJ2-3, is KAGVTQTPRYLIKTRGQQVTLSCSPISGHRSVSWYQQTPGQGLQFLFEYFSETQRNKGNFPGRFSGRQFSNSRSEMNVSTLELGDSALYLCASSLRDRTSTDTQYFGPGTRLTVL.

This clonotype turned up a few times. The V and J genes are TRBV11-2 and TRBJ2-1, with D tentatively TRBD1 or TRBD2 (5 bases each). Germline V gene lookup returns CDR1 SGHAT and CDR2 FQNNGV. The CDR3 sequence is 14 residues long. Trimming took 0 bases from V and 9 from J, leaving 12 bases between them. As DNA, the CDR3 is TGTGCCAGCAGCTTAGATCTGGGGACGGGTGAGCAGTTCTTC. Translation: CASSLDLGTGEQFF.

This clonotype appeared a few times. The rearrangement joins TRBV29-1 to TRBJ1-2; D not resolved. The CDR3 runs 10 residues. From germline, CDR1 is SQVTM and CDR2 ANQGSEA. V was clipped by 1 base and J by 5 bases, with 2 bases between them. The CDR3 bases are TGCAGCGTTGAAGCATATGGCTACACCTTC. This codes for CSVEAYGYTF.

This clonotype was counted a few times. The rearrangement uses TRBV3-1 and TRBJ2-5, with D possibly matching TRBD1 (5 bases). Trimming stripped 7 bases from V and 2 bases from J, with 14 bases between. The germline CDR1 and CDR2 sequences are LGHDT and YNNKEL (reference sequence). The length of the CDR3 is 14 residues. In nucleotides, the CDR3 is TGTGCCAGCAAGACGGTTCAGGGTCAAGAGACCCAGTACTTC. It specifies CASKTVQGQETQYF.

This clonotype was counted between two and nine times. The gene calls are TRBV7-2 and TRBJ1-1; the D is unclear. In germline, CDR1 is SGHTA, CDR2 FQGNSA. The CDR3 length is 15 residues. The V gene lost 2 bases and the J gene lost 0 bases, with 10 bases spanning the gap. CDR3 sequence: CASSLSLWMNTEAFF. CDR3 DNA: TGTGCCAGCAGCTTAAGTCTGTGGATGAACACTGAAGCTTTCTTT.

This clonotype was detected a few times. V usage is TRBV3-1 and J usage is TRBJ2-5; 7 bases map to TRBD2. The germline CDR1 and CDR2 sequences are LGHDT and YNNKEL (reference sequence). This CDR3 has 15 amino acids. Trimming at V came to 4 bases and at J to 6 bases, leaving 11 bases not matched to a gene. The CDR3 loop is CASSPPPSGVQTQYF. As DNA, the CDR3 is TGTGCCAGCAGCCCCCCGCCTAGCGGAGTTCAGACCCAGTACTTC.

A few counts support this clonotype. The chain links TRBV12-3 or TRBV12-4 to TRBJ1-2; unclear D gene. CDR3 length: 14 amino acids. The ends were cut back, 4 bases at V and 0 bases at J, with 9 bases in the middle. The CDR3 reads CASSSDAANYGYTF. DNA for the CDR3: TGTGCCAGCAGTTCCGATGCAGCTAACTATGGCTACACCTTC.

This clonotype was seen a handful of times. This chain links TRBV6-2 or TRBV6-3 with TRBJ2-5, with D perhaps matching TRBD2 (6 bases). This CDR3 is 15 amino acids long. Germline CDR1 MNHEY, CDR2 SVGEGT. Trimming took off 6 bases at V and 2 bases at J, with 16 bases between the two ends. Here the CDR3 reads CASSLTSTAQETQYF. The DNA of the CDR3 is TGTGCCAGCAGCCTCACTAGCACTGCACAAGAGACCCAGTACTTC.

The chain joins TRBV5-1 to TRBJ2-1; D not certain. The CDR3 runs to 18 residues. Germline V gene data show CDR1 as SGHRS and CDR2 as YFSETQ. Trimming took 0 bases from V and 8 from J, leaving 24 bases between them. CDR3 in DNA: TGCGCCAGCAGCTTGGCCTCTGTGTTGTGGGGTAGTAGGGATGAGCAGTTCTTC. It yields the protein CASSLASVLWGSRDEQFF.

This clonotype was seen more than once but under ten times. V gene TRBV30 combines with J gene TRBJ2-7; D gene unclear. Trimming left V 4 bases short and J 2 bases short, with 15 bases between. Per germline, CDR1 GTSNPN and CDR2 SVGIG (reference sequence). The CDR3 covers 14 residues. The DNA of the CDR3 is TGTGCCTGGAAGGTTGGCAGAAAGACCTACGAGCAGTACTTC. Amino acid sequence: CAWKVGRKTYEQYF.

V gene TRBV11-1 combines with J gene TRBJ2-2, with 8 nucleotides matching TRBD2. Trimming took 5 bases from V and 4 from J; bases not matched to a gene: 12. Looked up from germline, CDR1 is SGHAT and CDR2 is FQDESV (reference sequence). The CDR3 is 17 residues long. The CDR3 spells CASSEILRGGRTGELFF. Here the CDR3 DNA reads TGTGCCAGCAGCGAAATCCTACGGGGGGGCCGCACCGGGGAGCTGTTTTTT.

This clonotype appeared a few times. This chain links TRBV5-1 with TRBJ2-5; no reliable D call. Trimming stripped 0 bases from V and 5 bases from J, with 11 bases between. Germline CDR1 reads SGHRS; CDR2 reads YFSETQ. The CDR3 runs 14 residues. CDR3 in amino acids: CASSLGPNGETQYF. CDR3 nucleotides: TGCGCCAGCAGCTTGGGCCCCAACGGGGAGACCCAGTACTTC.

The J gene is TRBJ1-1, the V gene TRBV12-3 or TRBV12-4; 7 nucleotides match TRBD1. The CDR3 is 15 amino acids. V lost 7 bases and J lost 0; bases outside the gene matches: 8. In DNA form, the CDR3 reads TGTGCCAGCACCAGGCAGGGGGGGATGAACACTGAAGCTTTCTTT. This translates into CASTRQGGMNTEAFF.

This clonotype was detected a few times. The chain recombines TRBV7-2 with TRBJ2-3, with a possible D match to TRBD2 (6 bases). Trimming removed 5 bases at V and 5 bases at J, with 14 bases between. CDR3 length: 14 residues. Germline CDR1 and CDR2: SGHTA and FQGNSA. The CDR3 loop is CASSRDSEVDTQYF. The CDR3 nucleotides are TGTGCCAGCAGCCGGGACTCTGAGGTAGATACGCAGTATTTT.

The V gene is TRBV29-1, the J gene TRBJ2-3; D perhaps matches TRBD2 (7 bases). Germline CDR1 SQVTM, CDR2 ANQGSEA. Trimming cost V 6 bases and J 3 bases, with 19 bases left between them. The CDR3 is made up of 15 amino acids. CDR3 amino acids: CSVVGGGGVTDTQYF. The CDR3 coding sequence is TGCAGCGTGGTTGGGGGCGGGGGAGTAACAGATACGCAGTATTTT.

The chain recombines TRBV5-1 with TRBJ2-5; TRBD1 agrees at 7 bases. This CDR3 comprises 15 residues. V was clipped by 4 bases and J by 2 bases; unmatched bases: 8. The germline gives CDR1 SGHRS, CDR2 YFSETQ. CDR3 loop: CASSQVGQEQETQYF. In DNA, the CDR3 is TGCGCCAGCAGCCAAGTCGGACAGGAGCAAGAGACCCAGTACTTC.

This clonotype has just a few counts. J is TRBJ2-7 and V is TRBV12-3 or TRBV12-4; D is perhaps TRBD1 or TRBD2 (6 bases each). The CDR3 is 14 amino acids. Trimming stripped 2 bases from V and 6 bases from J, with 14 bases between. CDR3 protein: CASSLRGVPLEQYF. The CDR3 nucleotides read TGTGCCAGCAGTTTAAGGGGGGTTCCCCTCGAGCAGTACTTC.

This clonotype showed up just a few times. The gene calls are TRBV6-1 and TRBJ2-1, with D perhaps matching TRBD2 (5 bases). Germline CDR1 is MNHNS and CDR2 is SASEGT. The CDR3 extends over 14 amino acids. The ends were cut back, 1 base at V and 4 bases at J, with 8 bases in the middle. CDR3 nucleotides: TGTGCCAGCAGTGAAGAACGGGGATACAATGAGCAGTTCTTC. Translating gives CASSEERGYNEQFF.

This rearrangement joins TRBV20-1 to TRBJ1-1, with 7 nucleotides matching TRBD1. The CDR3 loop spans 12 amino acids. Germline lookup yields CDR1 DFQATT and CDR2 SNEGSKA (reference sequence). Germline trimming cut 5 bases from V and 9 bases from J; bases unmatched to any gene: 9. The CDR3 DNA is TGCAGTGCTGCTACAGGGGCAGGTAAAGCTTTCTTT. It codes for CSAATGAGKAFF.